The rows below give T cell receptor beta chains drawn from one sample of a study of blood T cell repertoires in COVID-19. The table came from immunoSEQ multiplex PCR; TCRdb's copy has only in-frame clones and leaves some out. The data show about 150,000 clones, 75% to 90% seen once. The sequencing sample was made of peripheral blood. These receptors came from a human donor in a cohort sampled during active COVID-19. The CDR3 runs from the conserved cysteine through the conserved F or W. D genes are given only for firm matches. Clone size is not always given. Where it is, it says once, few, many or a class for expanded clones.

CDR3 protein: CASSPKGDQETQYF
CDR3 DNA: TGTGCCAGCTCACCGAAGGGAGACCAAGAGACCCAGTACTTC
V gene: TRBV18
D gene: -
J gene: TRBJ2-5
clone size: -

CDR3 protein: CASTQGASGQGTEAFF
CDR3 DNA: TGTGCCAGCACCCAGGGGGCGTCGGGGCAGGGCACTGAAGCTTTCTTT
V gene: TRBV21-1
D gene: -
J gene: TRBJ1-1
clone size: -

CDR3 protein: CASVAETDTQYF
CDR3 DNA: TGTGCCAGCGTGGCGGAAACAGATACGCAGTATTTT
V gene: TRBV6-5
D gene: -
J gene: TRBJ2-3
clone size: -

CDR3 protein: CASSEGGKNTEAFF
CDR3 DNA: TGTGCCAGCTCAGAGGGGGGGAAGAACACTGAAGCTTTCTTT
V gene: TRBV18
D gene: -
J gene: TRBJ1-1
clone size: -

CDR3 protein: CASNQGLPNNEQFF
CDR3 DNA: TGTGCCAGCAATCAGGGACTACCGAACAATGAGCAGTTCTTC
V gene: TRBV7-9
D gene: TRBD2
J gene: TRBJ2-1
clone size: -

CDR3 protein: CATSRSRTSGGQETQYF
CDR3 DNA: TGTGCCACCAGCAGATCCCGGACTAGCGGGGGTCAAGAGACCCAGTACTTC
V gene: TRBV15
D gene: TRBD2
J gene: TRBJ2-5
clone size: -

CDR3 protein: CASSIFPSSYNEQFF
CDR3 DNA: TGTGCCAGTAGTATATTCCCCAGCTCCTACAATGAGCAGTTCTTC
V gene: TRBV19
D gene: -
J gene: TRBJ2-1
clone size: -

CDR3 protein: CASSTTAINEKLFF
CDR3 DNA: TGTGCCAGTAGTACGACAGCGATTAATGAAAAACTGTTTTTT
V gene: TRBV19
D gene: -
J gene: TRBJ1-4
clone size: -

CDR3 protein: CASSRRPEGNQPQHF
CDR3 DNA: TGTGCCAGTAGTCGGAGGCCTGAGGGCAATCAGCCCCAGCATTTT
V gene: TRBV19
D gene: -
J gene: TRBJ1-5
clone size: -

CDR3 protein: CSVTAFGRQFF
CDR3 DNA: TGCAGCGTTACAGCCTTTGGGCGGCAGTTCTTC
V gene: TRBV29-1
D gene: -
J gene: TRBJ2-1
clone size: -

CDR3 protein: CASSFGTNNEQFF
CDR3 DNA: TGTGCCAGCAGCTTTGGGACAAACAATGAGCAGTTCTTC
V gene: TRBV7-9
D gene: -
J gene: TRBJ2-1
clone size: -

CDR3 protein: CASSLIAGEYNEQFF
CDR3 DNA: TGTGCCAGCAGCTTAATAGCGGGGGAATACAATGAGCAGTTCTTC
V gene: TRBV7-3
D gene: TRBD2
J gene: TRBJ2-1
clone size: -

CDR3 protein: CASSQYQGDGYTF
CDR3 DNA: TGTGCCAGCAGCCAATACCAGGGGGATGGCTACACCTTC
V gene: TRBV16
D gene: TRBD1
J gene: TRBJ1-2
clone size: -

CDR3 protein: CASSGGTYEQYF
CDR3 DNA: TGTGCCAGCAGCGGAGGGACCTACGAGCAGTACTTC
V gene: TRBV6-2/TRBV6-3
D gene: -
J gene: TRBJ2-7
clone size: once

CDR3 protein: CASSEQGRNSGNTIYF
CDR3 DNA: TGTGCCAGCAGTGAACAGGGGAGGAATTCTGGAAACACCATATATTTT
V gene: TRBV5-5
D gene: TRBD1
J gene: TRBJ1-3
clone size: -

CDR3 protein: CASSPLAGGTDTQYF
CDR3 DNA: TGTGCCAGCAGCCCGCTAGCGGGGGGAACAGATACGCAGTATTTT
V gene: TRBV9
D gene: TRBD2
J gene: TRBJ2-3
clone size: -

CDR3 protein: CAISIQGSTGELFF
CDR3 DNA: TGTGCCATCAGCATACAGGGTTCGACCGGGGAGCTGTTTTTT
V gene: TRBV10-3
D gene: -
J gene: TRBJ2-2
clone size: -

CDR3 protein: CASSTTAYEQYF
CDR3 DNA: TGTGCCAGCAGTACGACAGCCTACGAGCAGTACTTC
V gene: TRBV25-1
D gene: -
J gene: TRBJ2-7
clone size: -

CDR3 protein: CASTSSGRDGSYNEQFF
CDR3 DNA: TGTGCCAGCACCTCCAGCGGGAGAGATGGGTCCTACAATGAGCAGTTCTTC
V gene: TRBV28
D gene: TRBD2
J gene: TRBJ2-1
clone size: -

CDR3 protein: CASSKTGHGYTF
CDR3 DNA: TGTGCCAGCAGTAAAACAGGGCATGGCTACACCTTC
V gene: TRBV12-3/TRBV12-4
D gene: -
J gene: TRBJ1-2
clone size: -